What follows are 29 T cell receptor beta chains derived from one specimen sequenced in a study of blood T cell repertoires in COVID-19 (dated by TCRdb to the early 2020s). The receptor library was made with the immunoSEQ multiplex PCR assay. In its TCRdb copy, this immuneACCESS table keeps in-frame sequences only and misses some clones. Where compared with another copy, unresolved V genes explain less than half of these, and the others have no known cause. The sample includes around 240,000 clones, with more than 75% observed a single time. About 0.91% of the sample rests with the top ten. Sequenced material: peripheral blood. Receptor source: a man aged 40-55 years with acute or convalescent COVID-19.

This sequence joins TRBV7-6 and TRBJ2-7; 9 bases are shared with TRBD2. V lost 1 base, J lost 3 bases, and 7 bases stayed unmatched. The CDR3 runs to 16 residues. Germline loops: CDR1 SGHVS, CDR2 FNYEAQ. In DNA, the CDR3 is TGTGCCAGCAGCTTAGAGGTTAGCGGGGGTTTCTACGAGCAGTACTTC. It specifies CASSLEVSGGFYEQYF.

The sample holds a few counts of this clone. The V and J genes are TRBV5-4 and TRBJ1-1, with 10 bases identical to TRBD1. Germline V gene data show CDR1 as SGHNT and CDR2 as YYREEE (reference sequence). Unmatched junction bases numbered 12, after V lost 3 bases and J lost 4 bases. The CDR3 covers 17 residues. The CDR3 DNA follows: TGTGCCAGCAGCTCTCCCCGGGACAGGGGACGGGGCACTGAAGCTTTCTTT. Protein product: CASSSPRDRGRGTEAFF.

The V gene is TRBV30, the J gene TRBJ2-1, with 8 bases fitting TRBD2. From germline, CDR1 is GTSNPN and CDR2 SVGIG (reference sequence). The CDR3 spans 15 residues. Germline trimming cut 3 bases from V and 7 bases from J; bases unmatched to any gene: 11. DNA of the CDR3: TGTGCCTGGAGCCGCCGGGAGGGGCTTAGGAATGAGCAGTTCTTC. Its translation: CAWSRREGLRNEQFF.

This chain uses TRBV24-1 with TRBJ1-2, with D perhaps TRBD1 (6 bases). In germline, CDR1 is KGHDR, CDR2 SFDVKD. CDR3 size: 13 residues. V lost 3 bases to trimming and J lost 5 bases, with 9 bases between them. This chain's CDR3 is CATSDPDRYGYTF. The DNA for the CDR3 is TGTGCCACCAGTGATCCCGACAGGTATGGCTACACCTTC.

The V gene is TRBV28, the J gene TRBJ1-2; D might be TRBD1 (5 bases). The CDR3 totals 12 residues. Trimming removed 4 bases from V and 8 bases from J, with 11 bases in between. CDR1 is MDHEN, CDR2 SYDVKM, per germline. This chain's CDR3 is CASSSLEGGYTF. DNA of the CDR3: TGTGCCAGCAGTTCATTGGAGGGGGGCTACACCTTC.

This chain uses TRBV7-3 with TRBJ2-3; 13 bases align to TRBD2. The CDR3 sequence is 16 residues long. Germline-derived CDR1 and CDR2 are SGHTA and FQGTGA. Trimming took 4 bases from V and 2 from J; bases not matched to a gene: 3. The CDR3 DNA reads as TGTGCCAGCAGCTCGACTAGCGGGGGGACCACAGATACGCAGTATTTT. This encodes CASSSTSGGTTDTQYF.

This rearrangement joins TRBV7-9 to TRBJ1-3, with no clear D. This CDR3 is built from 12 residues. Trimming shortened V by 10 bases and J by 4 bases, and 11 bases separated the two germline ends. In germline, CDR1 is SEHNR, CDR2 FQNEAQ (reference sequence). As DNA, the CDR3 is TGTGCCACCTTGTCGGGGGGAAACACCATATATTTT. This codes for CATLSGGNTIYF. The entire variable domain, with the rest obtained from reference TRBV7-9 and TRBJ1-3, is as follows: DTGVSQNPRHKITKRGQNVTFRCDPISEHNRLYWYRQTLGQGPEFLTYFQNEAQLEKSRLLSDRFSAERPKGSFSTLEIQRTEQGDSAMYLCATLSGGNTIYFGEGSWLTVV.

This chain connects TRBV20-1 to TRBJ1-1; tentative D call: TRBD1 (6 bases). Germline V gene lookup returns CDR1 DFQATT and CDR2 SNEGSKA (reference sequence). The CDR3 consists of 11 residues. Between the trimmed V and J ends, which lost 5 bases and 6 bases, there was a span of 10 bases. The CDR3 sequence: CSARGGAEAFF. The DNA for the CDR3 is TGCAGTGCTCGAGGGGGGGCTGAAGCTTTCTTT.

This chain links TRBV7-9 with TRBJ1-3; the D is unclear. This CDR3 comprises 17 residues. Trimming left V 3 bases short and J 0 bases short, with 15 bases between. Germline lookup yields CDR1 SEHNR and CDR2 FQNEAQ (reference sequence). The CDR3 DNA follows: TGTGCCAGCAGCTTCTCCGCGGGATCCAACTCTGGAAACACCATATATTTT. Translated: CASSFSAGSNSGNTIYF.

The rearrangement links TRBV6-5 to TRBJ2-1; 12 bases agree with TRBD2. J lost 5 bases, V lost 6 bases, and 2 bases had no gene match. The CDR3 sequence is 14 residues long. Germline V gives CDR1 MNHEY, CDR2 SVGAGI. CDR3 in amino acids: CASSGLAGNNEQFF. Written as DNA, the CDR3 is TGTGCCAGCAGCGGACTAGCGGGGAACAATGAGCAGTTCTTC.

This sequence joins TRBV10-3 and TRBJ2-1, with D tentatively TRBD1 (6 bases). The CDR3 has 15 amino acids. Germline CDR1 reads ENHRY; CDR2 reads SYGVKD. The ends were cut back, 2 bases at V and 4 bases at J, with 12 bases in the middle. This chain's CDR3 is CAISEGAQGYNEQFF. The CDR3 DNA reads TGTGCCATCAGTGAGGGAGCGCAGGGGTACAATGAGCAGTTCTTC.

This chain connects TRBV6-5 to TRBJ2-7; tentatively, D is TRBD1 (6 bases). The V gene's germline CDR1 is MNHEY and CDR2 SVGAGI. Trimming stripped 7 bases from V and 3 bases from J, with 16 bases between. This CDR3 has 14 residues. The CDR3 region is CASTPQTGHYEQYF. CDR3 sequence (DNA): TGTGCCAGCACTCCCCAAACAGGGCACTACGAGCAGTACTTC.

The chain carries TRBV10-3 and TRBJ1-1; TRBD1 is a possible D gene (5 bases). CDR3 length equals 15 residues. V lost 4 bases, J lost 1 base, and 13 bases lay in between. The germline CDR1 and CDR2 sequences are ENHRY and SYGVKD. The CDR3 coding sequence is TGTGCCATCAGTGGGGGAACAGGAACGAACACTGAAGCTTTCTTT. Encoded protein: CAISGGTGTNTEAFF.

The gene calls are TRBV9 and TRBJ1-3; D ambiguous. V was trimmed by 2 bases and J by 0 bases, leaving 6 bases between them. The V gene's germline CDR1 is SGDLS and CDR2 YYNGEE. The CDR3 is made up of 14 amino acids. The CDR3, as DNA: TGTGCCAGCAGCGTGACTGACTCTGGAAACACCATATATTTT. As protein: CASSVTDSGNTIYF.

This clone appeared once. The chain links TRBV7-3 to TRBJ2-3, with D maybe TRBD2 (6 bases). Trimming cost V 2 bases and J 1 base, with 10 bases left between them. There are 15 residues in the CDR3. Germline V lookup: CDR1 SGHTA, CDR2 FQGTGA. CDR3 DNA sequence: TGTGCCAGCAGCTTAGTGGGGGGAGGCACAGATACGCAGTATTTT. Its protein is CASSLVGGGTDTQYF.

The V gene is TRBV6-6, the J gene TRBJ1-1, with unresolved D. CDR1 is MNHNY and CDR2 is SVGAGI in the germline V gene (reference sequence). This CDR3 has 15 residues. V was shortened by 4 bases and J by 0 bases, with 12 bases between the two germline ends. The CDR3 DNA sequence: TGTGCCAGCAGTTCTCCTTTACTAATGAACACTGAAGCTTTCTTT. Its translation is CASSSPLLMNTEAFF.

The DNA for the CDR3 is TGTGCCAGCAGTGAAGCCATACAGGGGATCATTCACTTT. Encoded protein: CASSEAIQGIIHF. The V call is TRBV6-1, the J call TRBJ1-6; 7 bases line up with TRBD1. Germline CDR1 MNHNS, CDR2 SASEGT. V shed 0 bases, J shed 19 bases, and the junction held 9 bases outside the gene matches. This CDR3 is built from 13 residues.

The genes are TRBV30 and TRBJ2-2; perhaps TRBD2 as D (6 bases). V shed 3 bases and J shed 6 bases, with 14 bases lying between them. Per germline, CDR1 GTSNPN and CDR2 SVGIG (reference sequence). The CDR3 runs 14 residues. CDR3 region: CAWRGGTGAGELFF. CDR3 nucleotide sequence: TGTGCCTGGAGGGGGGGAACTGGGGCCGGGGAGCTGTTTTTT.

The J gene is TRBJ1-1, the V gene TRBV3-1 (or the pseudogene TRBV3-2); no definite D call. The CDR3 consists of 14 residues. Germline CDR1 is LGHDT and CDR2 is YNNKEL (reference sequence). Trimming cost V 0 bases and J 5 bases, with 10 bases left between them. CDR3 sequence reads: CASSQDFQWTEAFF. The DNA for the CDR3 is TGTGCCAGCAGCCAAGACTTCCAGTGGACTGAAGCTTTCTTT.

The rearrangement joins TRBV7-3 to TRBJ2-3, with a weak D call TRBD1 (5 bases). The CDR3 contains 13 residues. Germline CDR1 reads SGHTA; CDR2 reads FQGTGA. Trimming pared 1 base from V and 5 bases from J, leaving 7 bases between. The CDR3 reads CASSLSRVDTQYF. DNA for the CDR3: TGTGCCAGCAGCTTAAGCAGGGTAGATACGCAGTATTTT.

CDR3 amino acids: CASSMRRGEGNQPQHF. The DNA for the CDR3 is TGTGCCAGTAGTATGAGGAGGGGAGAGGGCAATCAGCCCCAGCATTTT. The V and J genes are TRBV19 and TRBJ1-5, with D possibly TRBD1 on 5 matching bases. Germline V CDR1 and CDR2: LNHDA, SQIVND (reference sequence). This CDR3 is 16 amino acids long. The germline V and J ends were trimmed by 3 bases and 2 bases, with 14 bases remaining between them.

The genes are TRBV13 and TRBJ1-6, with D tentatively TRBD1 (5 bases). Germline CDR1 PRHDT, CDR2 FYEKMQ (reference sequence). The V end lost 4 bases, the J end lost 0 bases, and 10 bases lay between the germline ends. The CDR3 length is 16 residues. The CDR3 loop reads CASSSGGDSYNSPLHF. CDR3 DNA sequence: TGTGCCAGCAGCTCCGGAGGGGACTCCTATAATTCACCCCTCCACTTT.

The genes are TRBV5-1 and TRBJ1-1, with 8 bases lining up with TRBD1. Germline CDR1 and CDR2: SGHRS and YFSETQ. The CDR3 runs 17 residues. V was clipped by 0 bases and J by 1 base; unmatched bases: 8. The CDR3 DNA follows: TGCGCCAGCAGCTTGGCAGGGACAGGACGGCAGAACACTGAAGCTTTCTTT. Its translation is CASSLAGTGRQNTEAFF.

The chain employs TRBV7-9 and TRBJ2-1, with 11 bases matching TRBD2. Trimming removed 3 bases from V and 8 bases from J; junction bases left unmatched: 9. CDR1 and CDR2 (germline): SEHNR, FQNEAQ (reference sequence). This CDR3 contains 16 residues. CDR3 amino acids: CASSLYPLAGGDEQFF. The CDR3 region has the DNA TGTGCCAGCAGCTTGTACCCCCTAGCGGGGGGTGATGAGCAGTTCTTC.

The CDR3 bases are TGTGCCAGCAGCCAAGAGAGGACACCTTCACCCCTCCACTTT. Translating gives CASSQERTPSPLHF. The chain carries TRBV14 and TRBJ1-6; maybe TRBD1 (5 bases). V lost 0 bases and J 9 bases, leaving 9 bases between the germline ends. The CDR3 spans 14 residues. Per the germline V gene, CDR1 is SGHDN and CDR2 is FVKESK.

The sample holds one count of this clone. The gene calls are TRBV6-5 and TRBJ1-2, with a possible D match to TRBD1 (6 bases). This CDR3 spans 15 amino acids. The V and J ends lost 0 bases and 3 bases respectively, with 11 bases between them. Germline V lookup: CDR1 MNHEY, CDR2 SVGAGI. CDR3 residues: CASSYSIQGYYGYTF. The CDR3, as DNA: TGTGCCAGCAGTTACTCTATACAGGGTTACTATGGCTACACCTTC.

CDR3 sequence (DNA): TGTGCCAGCAGCACATCCCGGGACAGGGTCCCTAACTATGGCTACACCTTC. Protein product: CASSTSRDRVPNYGYTF. The V and J genes are TRBV7-9 and TRBJ1-2; 9 nucleotides line up with TRBD1. The germline V gene encodes CDR1 SEHNR and CDR2 FQNEAQ (reference sequence). The V and J ends lost 5 bases and 0 bases, in that order; junction bases with no gene match: 10. The CDR3 sequence is 17 residues long.

This clone has a handful of counts. The chain is built from TRBV9 and TRBJ1-1; 9 bases fit TRBD1. Germline assignment: CDR1 SGDLS and CDR2 YYNGEE. The CDR3 covers 17 residues. Losses at the gene ends were 0 bases for V and 6 bases for J; bases not matched to a gene: 12. The CDR3 spells CASSVDYGTGTLAEAFF. The CDR3 DNA sequence: TGTGCCAGCAGCGTAGACTACGGGACAGGGACTCTGGCTGAAGCTTTCTTT.

This rearrangement joins TRBV9 to TRBJ2-2; 8 nucleotides align to TRBD1. The CDR3 runs to 16 residues. Germline CDR1 SGDLS, CDR2 YYNGEE. Trimming took 4 bases from V and 2 from J; bases not matched to a gene: 7. The CDR3 DNA reads TGTGCCAGCAGCATAACGACAGGGGTTAACACCGGGGAGCTGTTTTTT. It codes for CASSITTGVNTGELFF.